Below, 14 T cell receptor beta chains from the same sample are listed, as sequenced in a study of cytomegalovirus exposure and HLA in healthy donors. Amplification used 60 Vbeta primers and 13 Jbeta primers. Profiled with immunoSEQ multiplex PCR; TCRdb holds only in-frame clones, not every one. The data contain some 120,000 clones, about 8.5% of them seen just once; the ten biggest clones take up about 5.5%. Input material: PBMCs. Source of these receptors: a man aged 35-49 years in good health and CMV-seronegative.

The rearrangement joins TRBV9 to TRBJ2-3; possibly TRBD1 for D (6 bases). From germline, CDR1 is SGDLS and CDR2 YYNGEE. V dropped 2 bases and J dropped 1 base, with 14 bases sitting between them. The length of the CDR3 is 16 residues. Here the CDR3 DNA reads TGTGCCAGCAGCGTTTCAGGGGCCGGGGGCACAGATACGCAGTATTTT. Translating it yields CASSVSGAGGTDTQYF. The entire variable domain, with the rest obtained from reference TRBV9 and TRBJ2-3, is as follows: DSGVTQTPKHLITATGQRVTLRCSPRSGDLSVYWYQQSLDQGLQFLIQYYNGEERAKGNILERFSAQQFPDLHSELNLSSLELGDSALYFCASSVSGAGGTDTQYFGPGTRLTVL.

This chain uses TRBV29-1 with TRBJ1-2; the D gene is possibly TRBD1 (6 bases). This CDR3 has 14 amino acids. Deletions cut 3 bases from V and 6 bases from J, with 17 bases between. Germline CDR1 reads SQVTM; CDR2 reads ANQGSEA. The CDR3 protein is CSVEDSPYDDGYTF. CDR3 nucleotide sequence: TGCAGCGTTGAGGACAGCCCATATGATGATGGCTACACCTTC. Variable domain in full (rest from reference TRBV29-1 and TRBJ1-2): SAVISQKPSRDICQRGTSLTIQCQVDSQVTMMFWYRQQPGQSLTLIATANQGSEATYESGFVIDKFPISRPNLTFSTLTVSNMSPEDSSIYLCSVEDSPYDDGYTFGSGTRLTVV.

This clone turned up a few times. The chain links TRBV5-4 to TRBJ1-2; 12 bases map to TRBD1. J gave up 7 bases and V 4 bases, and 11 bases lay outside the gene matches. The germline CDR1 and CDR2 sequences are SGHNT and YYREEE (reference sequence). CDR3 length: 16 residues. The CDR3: CASSLSGTGGIFGYTF. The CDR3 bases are TGTGCCAGCAGCCTCTCTGGGACAGGGGGCATTTTTGGCTACACCTTC.

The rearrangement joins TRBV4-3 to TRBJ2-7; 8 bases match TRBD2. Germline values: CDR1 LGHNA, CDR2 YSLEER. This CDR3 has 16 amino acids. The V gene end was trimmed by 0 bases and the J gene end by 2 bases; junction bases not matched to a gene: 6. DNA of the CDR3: TGCGCCAGCAGCCAAGATCGGGGGGGGGCCCCCTACGAGCAGTACTTC. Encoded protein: CASSQDRGGAPYEQYF.

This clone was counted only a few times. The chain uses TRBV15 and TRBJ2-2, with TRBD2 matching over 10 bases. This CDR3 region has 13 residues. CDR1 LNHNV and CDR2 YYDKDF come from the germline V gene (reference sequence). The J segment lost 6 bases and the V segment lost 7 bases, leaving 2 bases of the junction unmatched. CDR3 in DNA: TGTGCCACCATGACTAGCGGGTCCGGGGAGCTGTTTTTT. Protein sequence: CATMTSGSGELFF.

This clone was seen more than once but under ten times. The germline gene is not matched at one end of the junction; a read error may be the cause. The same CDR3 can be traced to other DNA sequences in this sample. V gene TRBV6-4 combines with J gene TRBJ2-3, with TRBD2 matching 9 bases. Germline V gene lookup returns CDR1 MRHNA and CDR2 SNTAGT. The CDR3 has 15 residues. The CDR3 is CASSDSGGGADTQYF. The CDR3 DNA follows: TGCGCCAGCAGTGACTCAGGCGGGGGGGCAGATACGCAGTATTTT.

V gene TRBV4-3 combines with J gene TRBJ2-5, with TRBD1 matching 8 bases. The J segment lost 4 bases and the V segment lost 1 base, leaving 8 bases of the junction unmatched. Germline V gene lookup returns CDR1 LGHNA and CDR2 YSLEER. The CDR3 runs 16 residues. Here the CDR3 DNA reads TGCGCCAGCAGCCAAGGCAATTCAGGGGGCCGAGAGACCCAGTACTTC. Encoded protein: CASSQGNSGGRETQYF.

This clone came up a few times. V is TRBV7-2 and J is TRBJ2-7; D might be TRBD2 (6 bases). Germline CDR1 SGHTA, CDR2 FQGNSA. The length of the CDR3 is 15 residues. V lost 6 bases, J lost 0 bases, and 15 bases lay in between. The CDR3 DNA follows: TGTGCCAGCAGGTACCGGCTAGCGTTCTCCTACGAGCAGTACTTC. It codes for CASRYRLAFSYEQYF.

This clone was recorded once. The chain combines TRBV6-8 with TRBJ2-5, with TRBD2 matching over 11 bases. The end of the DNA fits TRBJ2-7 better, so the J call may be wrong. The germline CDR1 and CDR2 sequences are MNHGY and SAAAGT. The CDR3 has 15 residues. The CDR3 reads CASSHSGGASYEQYF. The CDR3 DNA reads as TGTGCCAGCAGTCATAGCGGGGGGGCCTCCTACGAGCAGTACTTC.

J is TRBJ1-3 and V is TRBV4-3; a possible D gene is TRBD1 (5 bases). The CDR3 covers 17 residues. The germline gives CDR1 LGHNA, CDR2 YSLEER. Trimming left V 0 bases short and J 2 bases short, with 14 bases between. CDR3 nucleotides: TGCGCCAGCAGCCAAGATGAGCCCAGGGTTGCTGGAAACACCATATATTTT. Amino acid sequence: CASSQDEPRVAGNTIYF.

CDR3 sequence reads: CASSYSPGYNSPLHF. The CDR3 DNA sequence: TGTGCCAGCAGTTACTCGCCCGGTTATAATTCACCCCTCCACTTT. The chain recombines TRBV6-5 with TRBJ1-6; D is unresolved. This CDR3 has 15 residues. Trimming removed 0 bases at V and 4 bases at J, with 7 bases between. Germline CDR1 is MNHEY and CDR2 is SVGAGI.

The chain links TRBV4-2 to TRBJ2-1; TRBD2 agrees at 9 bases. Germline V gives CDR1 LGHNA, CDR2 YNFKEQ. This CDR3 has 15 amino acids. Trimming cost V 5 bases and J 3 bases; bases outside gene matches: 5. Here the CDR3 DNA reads TGTGCCAGCAGCAGTAGCGGGGGACTCTACAATGAGCAGTTCTTC. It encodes CASSSSGGLYNEQFF.

The CDR3 sequence: CASSSGQSPAYEQYF. The CDR3 nucleotides are TGTGCCAGCAGTTCAGGACAATCACCCGCCTACGAGCAGTACTTC. The V call is TRBV28, the J call TRBJ2-7, with D perhaps TRBD1 (5 bases). V was shortened by 4 bases and J by 2 bases, with 15 bases between the two germline ends. CDR1 is MDHEN and CDR2 is SYDVKM in the germline V gene. The CDR3 loop spans 15 amino acids.

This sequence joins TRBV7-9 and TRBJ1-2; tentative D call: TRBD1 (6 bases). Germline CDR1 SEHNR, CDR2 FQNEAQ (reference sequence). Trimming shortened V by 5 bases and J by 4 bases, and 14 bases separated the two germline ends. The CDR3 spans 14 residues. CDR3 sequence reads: CASSALGHLYGYTF. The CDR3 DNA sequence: TGTGCCAGCAGCGCCCTGGGACATCTCTATGGCTACACCTTC.